This TCR beta chain emerged from a study of beta chain features in type 1 diabetes. Study-wide results and limits: TCRB CDR3s from Type 1 diabetes patients were moderately but significantly shorter in all four CD4+ subsets. Compared with healthy donors, patients appeared to share more similar naive, central memory and regulatory TCRB repertoires.

The CDR3 is 14 amino acids. The V gene lost 7 bases and the J gene lost 0 bases, with 10 bases spanning the gap. Per germline, CDR1 SNHLY and CDR2 FYNNEI. This clone came up a few times. The antigen remains undetermined. The authors reverse transcribed all of the isolated RNA, so sequencing captured expressed TCRB transcripts. TCRdb's table, derived via immunoSEQ multiplex PCR, lists solely in-frame clones and lacks some. The sample lists about 640,000 clones; around 11% were seen once. A single heparinised blood sample, averaging around 120 mL, was obtained per donor. The sample taken for sequencing was naive CD4+ T cells from blood. The source is a man aged 25-45 years with type 1 diabetes. The rearrangement joins TRBV2 to TRBJ1-5, with TRBD1 as a possible D gene (5 bases). The CDR3 reads CASTRQTSNQPQHF. The CDR3 nucleotides read TGTGCCAGCACCAGACAGACTAGCAATCAGCCCCAGCATTTT.